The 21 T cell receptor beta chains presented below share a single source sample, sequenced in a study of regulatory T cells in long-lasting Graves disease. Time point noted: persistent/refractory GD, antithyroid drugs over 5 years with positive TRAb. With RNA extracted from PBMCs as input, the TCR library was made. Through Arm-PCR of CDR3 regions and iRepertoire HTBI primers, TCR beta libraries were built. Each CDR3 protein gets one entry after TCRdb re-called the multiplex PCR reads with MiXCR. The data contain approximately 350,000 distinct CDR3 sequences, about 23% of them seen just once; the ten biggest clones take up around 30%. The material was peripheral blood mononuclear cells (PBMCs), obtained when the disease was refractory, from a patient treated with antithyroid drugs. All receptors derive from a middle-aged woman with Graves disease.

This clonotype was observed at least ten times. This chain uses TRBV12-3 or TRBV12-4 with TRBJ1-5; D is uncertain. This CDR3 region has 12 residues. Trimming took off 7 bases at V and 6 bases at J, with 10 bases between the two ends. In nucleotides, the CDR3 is TGTGCCAGCACTGACGGAACTCAGCCCCAGCATTTT. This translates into CASTDGTQPQHF.

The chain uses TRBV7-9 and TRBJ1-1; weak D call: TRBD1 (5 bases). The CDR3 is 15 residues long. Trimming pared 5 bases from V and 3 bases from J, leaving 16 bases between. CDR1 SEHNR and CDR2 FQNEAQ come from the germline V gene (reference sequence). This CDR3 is CASSLGSGGDTEAFF. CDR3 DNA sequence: TGTGCCAGCAGCCTAGGGTCCGGGGGGGACACTGAAGCTTTCTTT.

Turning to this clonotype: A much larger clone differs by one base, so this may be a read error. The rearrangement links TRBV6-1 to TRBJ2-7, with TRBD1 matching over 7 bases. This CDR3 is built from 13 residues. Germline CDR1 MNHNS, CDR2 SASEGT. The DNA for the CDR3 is TGTGCCAGCACCGAAGACAGGGCCTACGAGCGGTACTTC. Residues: CASTEDRAYERYF.

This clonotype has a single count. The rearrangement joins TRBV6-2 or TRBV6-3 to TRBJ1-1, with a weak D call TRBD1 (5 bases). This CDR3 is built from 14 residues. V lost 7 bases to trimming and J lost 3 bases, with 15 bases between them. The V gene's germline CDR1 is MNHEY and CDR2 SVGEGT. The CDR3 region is CASNQGWVDTEAFF. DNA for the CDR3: TGTGCCAGCAATCAGGGTTGGGTGGACACTGAAGCTTTCTTT.

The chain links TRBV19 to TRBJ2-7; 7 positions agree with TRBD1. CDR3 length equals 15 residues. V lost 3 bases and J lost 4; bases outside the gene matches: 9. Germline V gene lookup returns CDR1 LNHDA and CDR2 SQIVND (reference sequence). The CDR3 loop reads CASSMRTGGSYEQYF. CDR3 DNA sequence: TGTGCCAGTAGTATGCGGACAGGAGGATCTTACGAGCAGTACTTC.

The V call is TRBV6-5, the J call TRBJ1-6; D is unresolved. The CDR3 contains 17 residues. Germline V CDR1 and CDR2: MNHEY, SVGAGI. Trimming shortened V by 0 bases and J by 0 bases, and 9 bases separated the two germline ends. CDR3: CASSYSKSSSYNSPLHF. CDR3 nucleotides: TGTGCCAGCAGTTACTCGAAGAGCAGCTCCTATAATTCACCCCTCCACTTT.

The CDR3 loop reads CASSPRGNSGNTIYF. For the CDR3, the DNA is TGTGCCAGCAGCCCCCGGGGGAACTCTGGAAACACCATATATTTT. The chain employs TRBV2 and TRBJ1-3; the D gene is possibly TRBD1 (5 bases). The V end was cut by 6 bases, the J end by 0 bases, with 12 bases between. CDR1 and CDR2 from the germline V gene are SNHLY and FYNNEI. The CDR3 is 15 amino acids.

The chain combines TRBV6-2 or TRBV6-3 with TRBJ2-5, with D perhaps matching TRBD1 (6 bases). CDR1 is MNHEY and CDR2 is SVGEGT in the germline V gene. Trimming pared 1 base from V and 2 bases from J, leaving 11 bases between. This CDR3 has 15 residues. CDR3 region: CASSYWTASQETQYF. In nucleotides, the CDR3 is TGTGCCAGCAGTTACTGGACAGCATCACAAGAGACCCAGTACTTC.

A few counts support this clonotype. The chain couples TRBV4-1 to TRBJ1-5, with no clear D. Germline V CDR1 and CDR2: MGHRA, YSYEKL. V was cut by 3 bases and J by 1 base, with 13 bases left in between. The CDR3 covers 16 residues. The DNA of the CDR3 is TGCGCCAGCAGCCACGTTAAGGGTTCCAGCAATCAGCCCCAGCATTTT. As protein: CASSHVKGSSNQPQHF.

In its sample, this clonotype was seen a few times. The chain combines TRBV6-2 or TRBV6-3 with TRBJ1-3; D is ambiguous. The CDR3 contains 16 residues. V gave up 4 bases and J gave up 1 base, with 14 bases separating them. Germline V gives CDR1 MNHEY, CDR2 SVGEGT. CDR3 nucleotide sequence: TGTGCCAGCAGTTCCGTCGCAGTGTCGTCTGGAAACACCATATATTTT. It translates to CASSSVAVSSGNTIYF.

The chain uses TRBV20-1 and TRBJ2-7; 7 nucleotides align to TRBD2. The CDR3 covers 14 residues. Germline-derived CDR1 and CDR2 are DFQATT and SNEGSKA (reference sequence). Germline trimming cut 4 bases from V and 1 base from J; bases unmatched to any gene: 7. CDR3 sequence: CSAKWGRGSYEQYF. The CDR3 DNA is TGCAGTGCTAAATGGGGGAGGGGATCCTACGAGCAGTACTTC.

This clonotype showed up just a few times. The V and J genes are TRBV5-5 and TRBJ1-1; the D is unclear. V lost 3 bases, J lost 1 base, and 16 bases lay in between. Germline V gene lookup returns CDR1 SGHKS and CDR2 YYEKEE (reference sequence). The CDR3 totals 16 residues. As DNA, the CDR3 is TGTGCCAGCAGCTCGAAATTCCGGCCGGAGAACACTGAAGCTTTCTTT. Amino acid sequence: CASSSKFRPENTEAFF.

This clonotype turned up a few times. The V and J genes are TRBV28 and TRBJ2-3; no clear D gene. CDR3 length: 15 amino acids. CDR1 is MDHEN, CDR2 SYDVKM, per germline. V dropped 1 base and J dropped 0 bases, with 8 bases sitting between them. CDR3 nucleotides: TGTGCCAGCAGTTTATTCGGCAGTAGCACAGATACGCAGTATTTT. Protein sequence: CASSLFGSSTDTQYF. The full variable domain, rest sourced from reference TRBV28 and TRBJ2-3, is DVKVTQSSRYLVKRTGEKVFLECVQDMDHENMFWYRQDPGLGLRLIYFSYDVKMKEKGDIPEGYSVSREKKERFSLILESASTNQTSMYLCASSLFGSSTDTQYFGPGTRLTVL.

The CDR3 coding sequence is TGCGCCAGCAGACAGGGGACCACTGAAGCTTTCTTT. Translation: CASRQGTTEAFF. The chain recombines TRBV5-1 with TRBJ1-1, with 7 positions matching TRBD1. Trimming removed 5 bases from V and 4 bases from J; junction bases left unmatched: 2. This CDR3 has 12 residues. The germline gives CDR1 SGHRS, CDR2 YFSETQ.

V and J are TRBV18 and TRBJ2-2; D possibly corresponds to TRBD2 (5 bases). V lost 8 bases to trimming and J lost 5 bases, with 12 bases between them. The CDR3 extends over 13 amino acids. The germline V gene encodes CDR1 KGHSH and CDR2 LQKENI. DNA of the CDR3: TGTGCCAGCAGCCCCAGGAGGACCGGGGAGCTGTTTTTT. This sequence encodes CASSPRRTGELFF.

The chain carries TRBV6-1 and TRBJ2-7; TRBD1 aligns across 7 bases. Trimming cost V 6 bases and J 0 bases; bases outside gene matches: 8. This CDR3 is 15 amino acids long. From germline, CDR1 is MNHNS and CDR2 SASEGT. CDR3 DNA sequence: TGTGCCAGCAGGGGGGCGACAGGGAGCTCCTACGAGCAGTACTTC. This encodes CASRGATGSSYEQYF.

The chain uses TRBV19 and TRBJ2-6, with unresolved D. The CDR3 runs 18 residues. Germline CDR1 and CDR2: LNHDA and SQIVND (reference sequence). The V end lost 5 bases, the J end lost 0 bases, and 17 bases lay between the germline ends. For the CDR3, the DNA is TGTGCCAGTAGTCCCGACAAGCCGATGGTCTCTGGGGCCAACGTCCTGACTTTC. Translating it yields CASSPDKPMVSGANVLTF.

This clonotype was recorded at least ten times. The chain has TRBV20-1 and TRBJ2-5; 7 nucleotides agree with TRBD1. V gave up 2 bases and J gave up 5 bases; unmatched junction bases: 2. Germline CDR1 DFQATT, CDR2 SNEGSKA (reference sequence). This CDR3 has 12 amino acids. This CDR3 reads CSARPRGETQYF. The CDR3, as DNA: TGCAGTGCTAGACCCAGGGGGGAGACCCAGTACTTC.

The CDR3 DNA is TGTGCCAGCAGTTTGGTTTTAGAGGGCGGCGGGGAGCTGTTTTTT. It encodes CASSLVLEGGGELFF. The chain couples TRBV28 to TRBJ2-2, with D possibly TRBD2 on 5 matching bases. The germline gives CDR1 MDHEN, CDR2 SYDVKM. The CDR3 is 15 amino acids. Trimming left V 3 bases short and J 7 bases short, with 15 bases between.

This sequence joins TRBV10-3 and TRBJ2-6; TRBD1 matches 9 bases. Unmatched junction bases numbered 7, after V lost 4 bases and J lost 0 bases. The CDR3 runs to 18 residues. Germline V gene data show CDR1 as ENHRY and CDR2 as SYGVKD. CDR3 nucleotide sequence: TGTGCCATCAGTGTACACAGGGGGCTATTCTCTGGGGCCAACGTCCTGACTTTC. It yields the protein CAISVHRGLFSGANVLTF.

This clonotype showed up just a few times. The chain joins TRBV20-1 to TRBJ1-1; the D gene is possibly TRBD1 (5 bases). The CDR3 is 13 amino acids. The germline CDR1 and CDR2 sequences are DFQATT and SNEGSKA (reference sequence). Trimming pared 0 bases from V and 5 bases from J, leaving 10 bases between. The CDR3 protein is CSARERGVTEAFF. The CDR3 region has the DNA TGCAGTGCTAGAGAGCGAGGGGTTACTGAAGCTTTCTTT.